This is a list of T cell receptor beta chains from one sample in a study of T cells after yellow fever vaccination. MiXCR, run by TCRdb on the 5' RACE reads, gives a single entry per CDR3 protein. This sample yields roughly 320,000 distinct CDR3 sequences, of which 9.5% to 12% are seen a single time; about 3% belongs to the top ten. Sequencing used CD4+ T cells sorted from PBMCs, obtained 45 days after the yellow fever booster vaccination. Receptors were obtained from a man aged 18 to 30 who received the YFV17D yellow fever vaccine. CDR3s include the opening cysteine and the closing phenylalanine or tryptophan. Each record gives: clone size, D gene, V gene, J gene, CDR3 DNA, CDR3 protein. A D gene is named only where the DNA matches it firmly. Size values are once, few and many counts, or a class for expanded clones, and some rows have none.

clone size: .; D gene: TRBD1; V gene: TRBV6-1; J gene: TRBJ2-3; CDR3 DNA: TGTGCCAGCAGTGAACGTGGGACAGGGGGCCGAGTCACAGATACGCAGTATTTT; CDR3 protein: CASSERGTGGRVTDTQYF
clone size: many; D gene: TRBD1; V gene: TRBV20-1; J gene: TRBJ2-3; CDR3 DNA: TGCAGTGCTATACCCGGGACAGGGGTAAAAGATACGCAGTATTTT; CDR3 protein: CSAIPGTGVKDTQYF
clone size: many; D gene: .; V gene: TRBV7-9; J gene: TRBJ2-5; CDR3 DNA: TGTGCCAGCAGCATCTCACAGACCCAGTACTTC; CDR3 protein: CASSISQTQYF
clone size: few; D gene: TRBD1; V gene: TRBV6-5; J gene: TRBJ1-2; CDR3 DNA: TGTGCCAGCAGTTACTCATCGGACAGGGGATATAACTATGGCTACACCTTC; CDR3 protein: CASSYSSDRGYNYGYTF
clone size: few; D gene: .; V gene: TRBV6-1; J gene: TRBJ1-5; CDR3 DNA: TGTGCCAGCAGTCCCCAGGGGAGAGGGAACGGCCAGCCCCAGCATTTT; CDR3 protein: CASSPQGRGNGQPQHF
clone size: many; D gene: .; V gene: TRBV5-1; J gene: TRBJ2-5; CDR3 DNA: TGCGCCAGCAGCTTCGGTCAGTCCCAAGAGACCCAGTACTTC; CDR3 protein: CASSFGQSQETQYF
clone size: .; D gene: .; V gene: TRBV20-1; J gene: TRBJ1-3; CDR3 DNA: TGCAGTGCGCGGCAGCCACAGGGACTTGGAAACACCATATATTTT; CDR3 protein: CSARQPQGLGNTIYF
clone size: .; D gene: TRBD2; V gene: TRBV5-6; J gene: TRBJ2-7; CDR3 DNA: TGTGCCAGCACCCCCCTAGCGGGGGGGACCTACGAGCAGTACTTC; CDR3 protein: CASTPLAGGTYEQYF
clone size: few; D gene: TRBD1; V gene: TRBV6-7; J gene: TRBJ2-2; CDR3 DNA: TGTGCCAGCGTGTCACGGTTAAAAAGGGACAGCCCGAACACCGGGGAGCTGTTTTTT; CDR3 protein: CASVSRLKRDSPNTGELFF
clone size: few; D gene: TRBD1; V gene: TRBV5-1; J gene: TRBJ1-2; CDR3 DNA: TGCGCCAGCAGCTTGGATCCAGGGGGGAGGCCGCGGGGCTACACCTTC; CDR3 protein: CASSLDPGGRPRGYTF
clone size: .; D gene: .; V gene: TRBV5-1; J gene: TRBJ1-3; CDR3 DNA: TGCGCCAGCAGCTGGGGCTGGAACTCTGGAAACACCATATATTTT; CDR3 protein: CASSWGWNSGNTIYF
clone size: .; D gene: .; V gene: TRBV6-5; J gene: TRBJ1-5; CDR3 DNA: TGTGCCAGTAGGCTCGATCGGGGCAATCAGCCCCAGCATTTT; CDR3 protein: CASRLDRGNQPQHF
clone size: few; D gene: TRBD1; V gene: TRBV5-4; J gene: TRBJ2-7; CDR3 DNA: TGTGCCAGCAGCTCACAGGGGGCATGGGAGCAGTACTTC; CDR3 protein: CASSSQGAWEQYF
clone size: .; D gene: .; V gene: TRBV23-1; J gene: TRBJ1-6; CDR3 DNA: TGCGCCAGCAGTCAATCGGACAACTATAATTCACCCCTCCACTTT; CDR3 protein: CASSQSDNYNSPLHF
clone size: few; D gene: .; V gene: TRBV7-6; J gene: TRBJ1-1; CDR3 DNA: TGTGCCAGCAGCTTAGCGCTCGGGTGGAGCACTGAAGCTTTCTTT; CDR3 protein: CASSLALGWSTEAFF
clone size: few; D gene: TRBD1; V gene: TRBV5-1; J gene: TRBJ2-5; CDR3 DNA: TGCGCCAGCAGCTCGGGACAGGGTCCGACCCAGTACTTC; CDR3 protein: CASSSGQGPTQYF
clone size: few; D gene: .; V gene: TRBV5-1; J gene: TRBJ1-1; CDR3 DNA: TGCGCCAGCAGCTTGGTCAGCACCATGAACACTGAAGCTTTCTTT; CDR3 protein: CASSLVSTMNTEAFF
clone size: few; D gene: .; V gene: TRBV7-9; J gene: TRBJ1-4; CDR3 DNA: TGTGCCAGCAGCTTCTTCGGATCAACTAATGAAAAACTGTTTTTT; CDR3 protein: CASSFFGSTNEKLFF
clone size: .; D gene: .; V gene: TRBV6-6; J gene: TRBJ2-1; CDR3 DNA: TGTGCCAGCAGTTACAGGCGGGGATCCTACAATGAGCAGTTCTTC; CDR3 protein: CASSYRRGSYNEQFF
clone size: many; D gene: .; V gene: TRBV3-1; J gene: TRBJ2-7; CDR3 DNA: TGTGCCAGCAGCCAAGGGTTTTACGAGCAGTACTTC; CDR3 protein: CASSQGFYEQYF
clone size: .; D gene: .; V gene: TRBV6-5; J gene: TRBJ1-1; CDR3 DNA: TGTGCCAGCTCCGAAGGAGTTAAGGGGAACACTGAAGCTTTCTTT; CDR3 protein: CASSEGVKGNTEAFF
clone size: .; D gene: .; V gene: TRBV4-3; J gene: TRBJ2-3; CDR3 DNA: TGCGCCAGCAGCCAAGTGTCGGCAGGGATACCTACGCAGTATTTT; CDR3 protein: CASSQVSAGIPTQYF
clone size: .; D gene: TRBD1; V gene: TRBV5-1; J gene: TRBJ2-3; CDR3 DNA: TGCGCCAGCCGGGGGGACAGGGCCACAGATACGCAGTATTTT; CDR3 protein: CASRGDRATDTQYF
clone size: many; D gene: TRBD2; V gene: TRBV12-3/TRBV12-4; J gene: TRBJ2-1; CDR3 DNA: TGTGCCAGCAGTTTGAGGCTAGCGGGGAGTGAGCAGTTCTTC; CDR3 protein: CASSLRLAGSEQFF
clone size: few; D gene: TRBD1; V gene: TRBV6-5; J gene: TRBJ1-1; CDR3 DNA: TGTGCCAGCAGTTACGCCGGACAGGGGAGGACTGAAGCTTTCTTT; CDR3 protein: CASSYAGQGRTEAFF
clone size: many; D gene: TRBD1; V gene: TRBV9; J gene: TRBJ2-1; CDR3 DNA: TGTGCCAGCAGTATCCCAACAGGGGTAAATGAGCAGTTCTTC; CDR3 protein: CASSIPTGVNEQFF
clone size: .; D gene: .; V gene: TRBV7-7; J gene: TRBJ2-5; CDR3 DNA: TGTGCCAGCAGCCCACAGATCCAAGAGACCCAGTACTTC; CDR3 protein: CASSPQIQETQYF